This TCR beta chain was profiled in a study of beta chain features in type 1 diabetes (dated by TCRdb to 2017 to 2018). Regarding the study in general: Mean age, gender distribution, total cell number and subset yield were not different between patients and healthy donors. A total of roughly 100 million sorted cells were examined across all samples, and the number of cells per subset was strongly correlated with RNA yield. The study compared the TCRB repertoires of sorted circulating CD4+ T cell subsets in recently diagnosed type 1 diabetes patients with those in matched healthy donors. Whereas all 30 or so donors provided naive and central memory subsets, regulatory and stem cell-like memory subsets were isolated from just 8 patients and about eight healthy donors.

From each donor, a single peripheral blood sample of approximately 0.11 L on average was drawn into heparinised tubes. Using a panel that included CD45RO, CCR7, CD25, CD127, CD95 and CD27, naive, central memory, regulatory and stem cell-like memory CD4+ T cells were sorted on a BD FACSAria II. A purity above 98% was achieved for all sorted populations. PBMCs were separated immediately by Lymphoprep density gradient centrifugation and were stained directly, without being cultured. So that batch effects would be minimized, each experiment stained and sorted samples in pairs, pairing one healthy donor with one patient. This clone was picked up a small number of times. Its antigen is unknown. No much larger clone exists at a distance of one base, and base qualities are not known. The entire amount of isolated RNA was reverse transcribed using the High Capacity cDNA Reverse Transcription Kit, so the sequenced TCRB transcripts were expressed ones. Deep immunoSEQ sequencing was performed on naive, central memory and regulatory T cell samples, with an average of about 3.57 million total reads per sample. Sorted cells were lysed in RLT buffer and RNA was extracted with DNase-treated RNeasy Micro or Mini kits, depending on cell number. Each cell subset was processed on its own to prevent cross-contamination, while patient and healthy donor samples were processed together. The immunoSEQ multiplex PCR was used to amplify TCRB sequences from cDNA, generating 87-bp fragments that spanned the CDR3 region. Sequencing of the amplicons was done on the Illumina HiSeq platform. In the paper's pipeline: PCR bias was corrected computationally using synthetic template baselines, and reads within Hamming distance 2 were collapsed, with unmergeable singletons discarded. Reads were aligned to IMGT to assign V, D and J genes, CDR3 length, and insertions or deletions at six rearrangement sites. Within each subset, clonotype counts were normalized to sorted cell number, and only after that were true diversity and Gini coefficients computed with the tcR R package. Repertoire sharing was quantified using the overlap coefficient calculated on TCRB nucleotide sequences. Out-of-frame TCRB sequences from naive cells were analyzed to stand in for the pre-selection repertoire. In TCRdb, the immuneACCESS table is reduced to in-frame sequences with V and J assigned. These tables do not hold every clone; where another copy was compared, an unresolved V gene accounts for under half, and the others remain unexplained. From that table come the V and J calls and clone size; the DNA was used to work out D and trimming. This sample is represented by about 930,000 clones; roughly a sixth of them were singletons. The top ten constitute 0.023% of the sample.

The CDR3 runs 14 residues from the cysteine to the phenylalanine. The CDR3 DNA has 42 bases and is translated from base 1. General study outcomes and caveats: Shorter templates might be favored by PCR, yet because patient and control samples were amplified and corrected together, any such skew would affect both groups equally. At VDJ recombination sites, patients with type 1 diabetes made fewer insertions and deleted more nucleotides, a pattern implying thymic rearrangement abnormalities. Sequencing cDNA rather than genomic DNA could over-represent highly expressing activated cells, although activation and CD3 levels did not differ between groups. Type 1 diabetes patients showed a moderate but significant shortening of TCRB CDR3 length in all four CD4+ subsets. The naive, central memory and regulatory TCRB repertoires appeared to resemble one another more closely among patients than among healthy donors. HLA sub-analyses involved small numbers of individuals, so any influence of HLA type on TCRB rearrangement remained unresolved.

The receptor's source is a woman between 18 and 30 years old in good health. Source material: naive CD4+ T cells from blood. The cell subset or site tag for this specimen amounts to: true naive CD4+ T cells. The chain employs TRBV21-1 and TRBJ2-2. TRBV21-1 is a recognized pseudogene. The CDR3 protein is CASSKKPRAGELFF. The DNA reads as follows: TGTGCCAGCAGCAAAAAACCCAGAGCCGGGGAGCTGTTTTTT.